This passage covers 28 T cell receptor beta chains from one sample sequenced in a study of cytomegalovirus exposure and HLA in healthy donors. Sequencing was performed with immunoSEQ multiplex PCR; in TCRdb, only in-frame clones are kept and a portion is missing. The profile shows around 60,000 clones, around nine tenths of them singletons. Sequenced material: PBMCs. These receptors all come from a man between 18 and 29 years old in good health and CMV-seronegative.

In this sample, this clone turned up a few times. This chain uses TRBV6-1 with TRBJ1-5, with a tentative D call TRBD1 (6 bases). From germline, CDR1 is MNHNS and CDR2 SASEGT. Trimming took 8 bases from V and 6 from J, leaving 17 bases between them. The CDR3 runs to 14 residues. This CDR3 is CASEPQGFGQPQHF. CDR3 nucleotide sequence: TGTGCCAGCGAACCACAGGGTTTTGGTCAGCCCCAGCATTTT.

V gene TRBV15 combines with J gene TRBJ1-5; D is unclear. V was pared by 0 bases and J by 7 bases, with 13 bases between. The CDR3 totals 15 residues. Germline CDR1 LNHNV, CDR2 YYDKDF (reference sequence). The CDR3 loop is CATSRERGLRQPQHF. Here the CDR3 DNA reads TGTGCCACCAGCAGAGAGCGGGGTCTTCGACAGCCCCAGCATTTT. Full variable domain (missing parts from reference TRBV15 and TRBJ1-5): DAMVIQNPRYQVTQFGKPVTLSCSQTLNHNVMYWYQQKSSQAPKLLFHYYDKDFNNEADTPDNFQSRRPNTSFCFLDIRSPGLGDTAMYLCATSRERGLRQPQHFGDGTRLSIL.

This clone was observed many times. The CDR3 DNA is TGTGCCAGCAGCCAAGAGAGCGGGACAGGGGGTAATGAGCAGTTCTTC. Encoded protein: CASSQESGTGGNEQFF. The chain links TRBV4-2 to TRBJ2-1; 11 bases map to TRBD1. J was trimmed by 7 bases and V by 0 bases; bases with no gene match: 5. The germline V gene has CDR1 LGHNA and CDR2 YNFKEQ. This CDR3 has 16 residues.

The chain is built from TRBV25-1 and TRBJ2-7, with TRBD1 matching 9 bases. The CDR3 is made up of 13 amino acids. Germline lookup yields CDR1 MGHDK and CDR2 SYGVNS. With 1 base clipped from V and 8 bases from J, the junction kept 3 bases outside the gene matches. The CDR3 reads CASSELGTGKQYF. CDR3 bases: TGTGCCAGCAGTGAATTGGGGACAGGGAAGCAGTACTTC.

This clone was observed a few times. The gene calls are TRBV5-1 and TRBJ2-7; 9 bases line up with TRBD1. Germline CDR1 SGHRS, CDR2 YFSETQ. This CDR3 is built from 17 residues. V was clipped by 6 bases and J by 5 bases; unmatched bases: 18. CDR3 in DNA: TGCGCCAGCAACCGTTACACAGGGGACAGGGAGCGCGACGAGCAGTACTTC. Its translation is CASNRYTGDRERDEQYF. The full variable domain, with the rest looked up from reference TRBV5-1 and TRBJ2-7, is KAGVTQTPRYLIKTRGQQVTLSCSPISGHRSVSWYQQTPGQGLQFLFEYFSETQRNKGNFPGRFSGRQFSNSRSEMNVSTLELGDSALYLCASNRYTGDRERDEQYFGPGTRLTVT.

V and J are TRBV20-1 and TRBJ1-1; D is undetermined. The CDR3 is 11 amino acids. Trimming removed 6 bases at V and 11 bases at J, with 16 bases between. Per the germline V gene, CDR1 is DFQATT and CDR2 is SNEGSKA (reference sequence). The CDR3: CSARVERMAFF. DNA for the CDR3: TGCAGTGCCCGAGTAGAGAGAATGGCTTTCTTT.

The chain joins TRBV27 to TRBJ2-3; no definite D call. The CDR3 sequence is 11 residues long. V lost 4 bases to trimming and J lost 6 bases, with 5 bases between them. Germline CDR1 MNHEY, CDR2 SMNVEV (reference sequence). Written as DNA, the CDR3 is TGTGCCAGCAGTTCGTTCGATACGCAGTATTTT. This sequence encodes CASSSFDTQYF.

This clone was seen once. The genes are TRBV11-3 and TRBJ2-7; 10 bases line up with TRBD2. J gave up 3 bases and V 5 bases, and 7 bases lay outside the gene matches. Per germline, CDR1 SGHNT and CDR2 YENEEA. This CDR3 has 15 amino acids. Written as DNA, the CDR3 is TGTGCCAGCAGCCGATTAGCGGGAGGCTTCTACGAGCAGTACTTC. Its translation: CASSRLAGGFYEQYF. The complete variable domain, with remaining parts taken from reference TRBV11-3 and TRBJ2-7, reads EAGVVQSPRYKIIEKKQPVAFWCNPISGHNTLYWYLQNLGQGPELLIRYENEEAVDDSQLPKDRFSAERLKGVDSTLKIQPAELGDSAVYLCASSRLAGGFYEQYFGPGTRLTVT.

The chain uses TRBV10-3 and TRBJ1-2; 9 bases fit TRBD1. Germline V gives CDR1 ENHRY, CDR2 SYGVKD. This CDR3 has 14 residues. V shed 6 bases, J shed 7 bases, and the junction held 9 bases outside the gene matches. As DNA, the CDR3 is TGTGCCATCAGAGCGGGACAGGGAAAATCTGGCTACACCTTC. This codes for CAIRAGQGKSGYTF.

The CDR3 region is CASGGELAYEQYF. The DNA of the CDR3 is TGTGCCAGCGGGGGGGAACTAGCCTACGAGCAGTACTTC. The chain recombines TRBV2 with TRBJ2-7; 7 nucleotides line up with TRBD2. CDR3 length: 13 amino acids. J was trimmed by 2 bases and V by 8 bases; bases with no gene match: 6. The germline V gene has CDR1 SNHLY and CDR2 FYNNEI.

The chain carries TRBV9 and TRBJ2-5; 8 nucleotides line up with TRBD1. Germline CDR1 and CDR2: SGDLS and YYNGEE. With V trimmed by 8 bases and J by 5 bases, 11 bases remained unmatched. The CDR3 has 14 residues. The CDR3 DNA reads as TGTGCCAGTGCAGGGGGCCCTTTGGGGGAGACCCAGTACTTC. Its protein is CASAGGPLGETQYF. Filled out from reference TRBV9 and TRBJ2-5, the complete variable domain reads DSGVTQTPKHLITATGQRVTLRCSPRSGDLSVYWYQQSLDQGLQFLIQYYNGEERAKGNILERFSAQQFPDLHSELNLSSLELGDSALYFCASAGGPLGETQYFGPGTRLLVL.

This chain connects TRBV6-5 to TRBJ1-2; the D is unclear. Germline V gives CDR1 MNHEY, CDR2 SVGAGI. The V end lost 2 bases, the J end lost 2 bases, and 6 bases lay between the germline ends. The CDR3 is made up of 13 amino acids. CDR3 in amino acids: CASSYGQNYGYTF. CDR3 DNA sequence: TGTGCCAGCAGTTACGGGCAGAACTATGGCTACACCTTC.

The chain has TRBV6-5 and TRBJ2-1; 9 bases align to TRBD2. Germline V gene data show CDR1 as MNHEY and CDR2 as SVGAGI. This CDR3 comprises 14 residues. The CDR3 reads CAGLGLAGNDEQFF. The CDR3 DNA sequence: TGTGCGGGACTCGGGCTAGCGGGAAACGATGAGCAGTTCTTC.

The CDR3 loop is CASSLGGPGVWTQYF. CDR3 bases: TGTGCCAGCAGCTTAGGTGGGCCTGGCGTTTGGACGCAGTATTTT. The V and J genes are TRBV7-3 and TRBJ2-3; no firm D call. This CDR3 has 15 residues. The germline V gene has CDR1 SGHTA and CDR2 FQGTGA. Between the trimmed V and J ends, which lost 2 bases and 9 bases, there was a span of 18 bases.

The chain couples TRBV28 to TRBJ2-7; TRBD1 is a possible D gene (6 bases). V shed 6 bases and J shed 5 bases, with 17 bases lying between them. This CDR3 spans 14 amino acids. The germline CDR1 and CDR2 sequences are MDHEN and SYDVKM. CDR3 in DNA: TGTGCCAGCAGCAGTGTACAGGGCGTCGACGAGCAGTACTTC. It yields the protein CASSSVQGVDEQYF.

This clone has a handful of counts. The rearrangement links TRBV7-2 to TRBJ2-7; weak D call: TRBD1 (6 bases). Per the germline V gene, CDR1 is SGHTA and CDR2 is FQGNSA. This CDR3 has 13 amino acids. The V and J ends lost 4 bases and 4 bases respectively, with 11 bases between them. CDR3 amino acids: CASSWTDQYEQYF. Here the CDR3 DNA reads TGTGCCAGCAGCTGGACAGATCAATACGAGCAGTACTTC.

The chain carries TRBV30 and TRBJ1-2; TRBD1 is a possible D gene (5 bases). V shed 5 bases and J shed 7 bases, with 17 bases lying between them. Germline loops: CDR1 GTSNPN, CDR2 SVGIG (reference sequence). There are 13 residues in the CDR3. CDR3 residues: CAWERRGSAGYTF. In DNA form, the CDR3 reads TGTGCCTGGGAGAGGAGGGGCTCGGCTGGCTACACCTTC.

This chain joins TRBV6-6 and TRBJ2-7, with a weak D call TRBD1 (5 bases). Trimming shortened V by 6 bases and J by 5 bases, and 8 bases separated the two germline ends. Per the germline V gene, CDR1 is MNHNY and CDR2 is SVGAGI (reference sequence). The CDR3 consists of 11 residues. Here the CDR3 reads CASSSGNEQYF. The CDR3 DNA follows: TGTGCCAGCAGCTCAGGGAACGAGCAGTACTTC.

The chain couples TRBV5-4 to TRBJ1-1, with TRBD1 as a possible D gene (6 bases). CDR3 length: 14 amino acids. Germline CDR1 reads SGHNT; CDR2 reads YYREEE (reference sequence). Trimming removed 0 bases at V and 0 bases at J, with 6 bases between. The CDR3 sequence is CASSLGTVNTEAFF. The CDR3 DNA reads TGTGCCAGCAGCTTGGGGACAGTGAACACTGAAGCTTTCTTT.

This clone was observed a few times. This rearrangement joins TRBV4-2 to TRBJ2-7; D gene unclear. Germline CDR1 LGHNA, CDR2 YNFKEQ. V was trimmed by 0 bases and J by 1 base, leaving 7 bases between them. The CDR3 spans 14 residues. CDR3 in DNA: TGTGCCAGCAGCCAAGAGATCCGGTCCTACGAGCAGTACTTC. This codes for CASSQEIRSYEQYF.

Written as DNA, the CDR3 is TGCGCCAGCAGCTGGGCAGGGGGCAACTATGGCTACACCTTC. Amino acids: CASSWAGGNYGYTF. This rearrangement joins TRBV5-1 to TRBJ1-2, with 8 bases matching TRBD1. Losses at the gene ends were 3 bases for V and 2 bases for J; bases not matched to a gene: 3. Germline V gene lookup returns CDR1 SGHRS and CDR2 YFSETQ. This CDR3 has 14 amino acids.

This chain links TRBV5-6 with TRBJ1-2, with D possibly TRBD1 on 6 matching bases. The CDR3 is made up of 14 amino acids. Germline V gene sequence: CDR1 SGHDT, CDR2 YYEEEE. V was trimmed by 3 bases and J by 6 bases, leaving 15 bases between them. The CDR3 bases are TGTGCCAGCAGCTCGGGCGCACAGGGCCATGGCTACACCTTC. It is translated as CASSSGAQGHGYTF.

This chain links TRBV2 with TRBJ2-3; D not certain. The CDR3 sequence is 12 residues long. Trimming removed 6 bases at V and 8 bases at J, with 12 bases between. Germline-derived CDR1 and CDR2 are SNHLY and FYNNEI. The CDR3 region has the DNA TGTGCCAGCAGGAAGTCGGGTCCTACGCAGTATTTT. Amino acids: CASRKSGPTQYF.

This clone was detected once. The rearrangement links TRBV4-2 to TRBJ2-6, with D tentatively TRBD2 (7 bases). Trimming removed 0 bases from V and 4 bases from J, with 10 bases in between. Germline values: CDR1 LGHNA, CDR2 YNFKEQ. This CDR3 is built from 16 residues. The chain's CDR3 is CASSQEGGAGANVLTF. In nucleotides, the CDR3 is TGTGCCAGCAGCCAAGAGGGGGGGGCCGGGGCCAACGTCCTGACTTTC.

The V call is TRBV4-1, the J call TRBJ1-5; a weak D match, TRBD1 (5 bases). The length of the CDR3 is 16 residues. V was clipped by 0 bases and J by 1 base, with 10 bases between them. Germline V gene lookup returns CDR1 MGHRA and CDR2 YSYEKL. The CDR3 coding sequence is TGCGCCAGCAGCCAAGAGGGGCGTGTGAGCAATCAGCCCCAGCATTTT. Translating gives CASSQEGRVSNQPQHF.

The gene calls are TRBV11-1 and TRBJ2-7, with unresolved D. Trimming pared 5 bases from V and 6 bases from J, leaving 14 bases between. The CDR3 extends over 13 amino acids. The germline V gene has CDR1 SGHAT and CDR2 FQDESV (reference sequence). Here the CDR3 reads CASSPPLGGEQYF. CDR3 sequence (DNA): TGTGCCAGCAGCCCCCCCCTTGGCGGCGAGCAGTACTTC.

The chain combines TRBV4-1 with TRBJ1-4, with D hard to call. There are 15 residues in the CDR3. V lost 1 base and J 8 bases, leaving 14 bases between the germline ends. Germline CDR1 is MGHRA and CDR2 is YSYEKL. The CDR3 protein is CASSQGRDGREKLFF. The CDR3 bases are TGCGCCAGCAGCCAAGGGCGGGATGGAAGGGAAAAACTGTTTTTT.

This chain joins TRBV7-2 and TRBJ2-3, with 9 positions matching TRBD1. CDR1 SGHTA and CDR2 FQGNSA come from the germline V gene. V lost 5 bases and J lost 2; bases outside the gene matches: 8. There are 16 residues in the CDR3. The CDR3 nucleotides are TGTGCCAGCAGCCAATGGGGGGACAGGGTCACAGATACGCAGTATTTT. It codes for CASSQWGDRVTDTQYF.